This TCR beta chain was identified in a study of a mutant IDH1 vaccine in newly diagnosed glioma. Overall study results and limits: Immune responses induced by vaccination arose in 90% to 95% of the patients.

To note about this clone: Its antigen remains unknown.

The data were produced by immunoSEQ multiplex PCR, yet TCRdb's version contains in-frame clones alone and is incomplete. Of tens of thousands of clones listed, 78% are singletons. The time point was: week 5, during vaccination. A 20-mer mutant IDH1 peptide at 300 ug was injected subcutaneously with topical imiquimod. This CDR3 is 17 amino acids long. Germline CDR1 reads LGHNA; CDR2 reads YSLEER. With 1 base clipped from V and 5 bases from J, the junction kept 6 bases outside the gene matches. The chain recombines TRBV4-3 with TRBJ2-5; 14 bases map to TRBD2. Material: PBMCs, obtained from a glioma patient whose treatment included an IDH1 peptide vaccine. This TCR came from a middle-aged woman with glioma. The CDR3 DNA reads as TGCGCCAGCAGCCAAGGACTAGCGGGGGGGGCAGGGGAGACCCAGTACTTC. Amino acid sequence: CASSQGLAGGAGETQYF.